The 7 T cell receptor beta chains below all came from one sample that was sequenced in a study of tumor and adjacent non-tumor tissue in lung cancer. TCRbeta libraries were built with three rounds of nested PCR, modified from ARM-PCR. TCRdb processed the multiplex PCR reads anew with MiXCR; each CDR3 protein has one entry. Of 60,000 to 85,000 distinct CDR3 sequences listed, around three quarters are singletons. This sample's RNA came from whole unsorted tissue. The material sequenced was lung tumor tissue. Receptor source: a man aged 55 to 70 with non-small cell lung cancer.

Points on this clonotype: It is unclear where the CDR3 begins or ends on the DNA, so no DNA is shown, and the CDR3 is as TCRdb lists it. The V and J genes are TRBV20-1 and TRBJ2-2; the table calls TRBD2, which could not be checked here. Per germline, CDR1 DFQATT and CDR2 SNEGSKA (reference sequence). With termini counted, the CDR3 has 16 amino acids. The CDR3 spells CSATLAGGQETGSCFF.

A word on this clonotype: One end of the junction varies from germline; a read error may be responsible. The gene calls are TRBV20-1 and TRBJ2-4, with D perhaps TRBD2 (5 bases). This CDR3 has 18 amino acids. From germline, CDR1 is DFQATT and CDR2 SNEGSKA (reference sequence). The CDR3 is CSARDAGPGSLAKNIQYF. Written as DNA, the CDR3 is TGCAGTGCTAGAGATGCGGGCCCGGGCAGTCTAGCCAAAAACATTCAGTACTTT.

As to this clonotype: Relative to the germline gene, one junction end is altered; a read error may explain this. V usage is TRBV20-1 and J usage is TRBJ2-3, with D unclear. The CDR3 loop spans 15 amino acids. CDR1 and CDR2 from the germline V gene are DFQATT and SNEGSKA (reference sequence). CDR3 sequence (DNA): TGCAGTGCTAGAACTTTCGGCAGGTCCACAGATAAGCAGTATTTT. Amino acids: CSARTFGRSTDKQYF.

Comments on this clonotype: This may be a read error, as it is one base from a much larger clone. CDR3 sequence: CAWSVSGAGGELFF. Here the CDR3 DNA reads TGTGCCTGGAGTGTATCAGGGGCGGGCGGGGAGCTGTTTTTT. V is TRBV30 and J is TRBJ2-2, with D perhaps matching TRBD1 (6 bases). Germline CDR1 is GTSNPN and CDR2 is SVGIG (reference sequence). Trimming took 0 bases from V and 7 from J, leaving 12 bases between them. The CDR3 length is 14 residues. Drawing the rest from reference TRBV30 and TRBJ2-2, the complete variable domain is SQTIHQWPATLVQPVGSPLSLECTVEGTSNPNLYWYRQAAGRGLQLLFYSVGIGQISSEVPQNLSASRPQDRQFILSSKKLLLSDSGFYLCAWSVSGAGGELFFGEGSRLTVL.

In regard to this clonotype: Germline is not matched at one junction end, which may reflect a read error. The genes are TRBV29-1 and TRBJ1-2; 7 bases map to TRBD1. The CDR3 runs 13 residues. Germline V CDR1 and CDR2: SQVTM, ANQGSEA. CDR3 in amino acids: CSVGTACNGGYTF. The DNA for the CDR3 is TGTAGCGTTGGGACAGCTTGCAACGGGGGATACACCTTC.

Comments on this clonotype: An end of the junction differs from the germline gene, which may be a read error. The rearrangement links TRBV6-1 to TRBJ2-7, with 9 positions matching TRBD2. CDR1 and CDR2 (germline): MNHNS, SASEGT. The CDR3 length is 15 residues. This CDR3 is CANSERPSGKYEQYF. CDR3 DNA sequence: TGTGCCAACAGTGAACGGCCTAGCGGGAAATACGAGCAGTACTTC.

With regard to this clonotype: Since a much larger clone is just one base distant, this may be a read error. The chain combines TRBV23-1 with TRBJ2-3, with 7 nucleotides matching TRBD1. TRBV23-1 is marked as an open reading frame, function uncertain. The CDR3 runs to 13 residues. CDR3 sequence: CGTTEGQTDTRYF. The CDR3 nucleotides are TGCGGTACAACTGAGGGACAGACAGATACGCGGTATTTT.